This TCR beta chain was found in a study of blood T cell repertoires in COVID-19. Whole-study context: The analysed material was cDNA or gDNA that came from T cells, B-cell-depleted T cells, or PBMCs.

Original processing methods: Counts of nucleated cells, estimated from reference gene primer amplification, were obtained. TCRdb keeps only in-frame clones here, not all; method: immunoSEQ multiplex PCR. The V and J calls and the clone size are those of that table, but D and trimming were determined from the DNA. The sample records 200,000 to 300,000 clones, approximately 86% being singletons. The specimen sequenced was peripheral blood. This clonotype originated in a man aged 25-40 years with active or convalescent COVID-19.

The CDR3 loop is CASSLGHGAEAFF. In DNA, the CDR3 is TGTGCCAGCAGCTTGGGACACGGGGCTGAAGCTTTCTTT. The chain links TRBV14 to TRBJ1-1, with D possibly TRBD1 on 6 matching bases. Germline V gene lookup returns CDR1 SGHDN and CDR2 FVKESK. CDR3 length equals 13 residues. V was cut by 5 bases and J by 6 bases, with 13 bases left in between.